This is a list of T cell receptor beta chains from one sample in a study of cytomegalovirus exposure and HLA in healthy donors. Only in-frame clones appear in the TCRdb table, and some are missing; sequencing was by immunoSEQ multiplex PCR. The data contain about 200,000 clones, 70% to 80% of them singletons. Sample: PBMCs. The origin of the receptors is a woman aged 25 to 39 in good health and CMV-seronegative. Both conserved end residues are trimmed from each CDR3.

TRBV7-9	TRBJ1-2	7	ATKYGYT
TRBV11-2	TRBJ1-2	13	ASSLLSGAPFGYT
TRBV6-5	TRBJ2-3	13	ASSKGQDHVHTQY
TRBV19	TRBJ1-1	13	ASSIEAEVRTEAF
TRBV5-6	TRBJ2-3	13	ASTPSATGVDTQY
TRBV19	TRBJ1-2	13	ASSIVLGGSDGYT
TRBV7-8	TRBJ1-1	13	ASSPRQDTNTEAF
TRBV6-5	TRBJ2-7	12	ASSYGGPGYEQY
TRBV19	TRBJ1-3	9	ASGTGNTIY
TRBV5-1	TRBJ1-1	12	ASSPERGNTEAF
TRBV7-9	TRBJ2-7	10	SSSLGGYEQY
TRBV10-3	TRBJ2-2	17	AIWMGRGGNLRNTGELF